The 25 T cell receptor beta chains below come from one sample, sequenced in a study of T-cell memory formation after mild COVID-19. TCRdb passed the 5' RACE reads through MiXCR, listing each CDR3 protein once. The sample includes 250,000 to 350,000 distinct CDR3 sequences, approximately 20% seen only once; the top ten take around 21%. What was sequenced was PBMCs or a T cell subset sorted from them (not recorded which). All receptors derive from a man younger than 35 who had mild COVID-19 (a few samples of this study predate the infection). Cell type and time point are not known.

The chain carries TRBV2 and TRBJ2-1; perhaps TRBD1 as D (6 bases). This CDR3 is 12 amino acids long. Germline V gives CDR1 SNHLY, CDR2 FYNNEI. V was cut by 8 bases and J by 10 bases, with 15 bases left in between. The CDR3 nucleotides are TGTGCCAGCCTAGCAGGGGCGCGGGAGCAGTTCTTC. This gives the protein CASLAGAREQFF.

The V gene is TRBV4-3, the J gene TRBJ2-5; D is unresolved. Germline CDR1 reads LGHNA; CDR2 reads YSLEER. The CDR3 has 13 amino acids. V shed 3 bases and J shed 3 bases, with 8 bases lying between them. The CDR3 sequence is CASSQGRKETQYF. CDR3 in DNA: TGCGCCAGCAGCCAGGGAAGAAAAGAGACCCAGTACTTC.

This chain uses TRBV6-2 or TRBV6-3 with TRBJ1-4, with D perhaps TRBD1 (5 bases). The V gene lost 2 bases and the J gene lost 7 bases, with 8 bases spanning the gap. The CDR3 spans 13 residues. Germline CDR1 MNHEY, CDR2 SVGEGT. In DNA, the CDR3 is TGTGCCAGCAGTTACCTCCAGGGTGAAAAACTGTTTTTT. Protein: CASSYLQGEKLFF.

In this sample, this clonotype turned up a few times. This chain joins TRBV6-5 and TRBJ1-1; D is uncertain. Trimming took 4 bases from V and 6 from J, leaving 12 bases between them. The CDR3 runs 13 residues. Looked up from germline, CDR1 is MNHEY and CDR2 is SVGAGI. CDR3 in amino acids: CASSWMGAAEAFF. CDR3 nucleotide sequence: TGTGCCAGCAGTTGGATGGGTGCCGCTGAAGCTTTCTTT.

V usage is TRBV7-9 and J usage is TRBJ2-3, with 9 bases identical to TRBD2. With V trimmed by 5 bases and J by 4 bases, 10 bases remained unmatched. CDR3 length equals 16 residues. Per the germline V gene, CDR1 is SEHNR and CDR2 is FQNEAQ (reference sequence). CDR3 DNA: TGTGCCAGCAGCCCCGGGACTAGCACCTCGGCAGATACGCAGTATTTT. Its protein is CASSPGTSTSADTQYF. The full variable domain, with the rest looked up from reference TRBV7-9 and TRBJ2-3, is DTGVSQNPRHKITKRGQNVTFRCDPISEHNRLYWYRQTLGQGPEFLTYFQNEAQLEKSRLLSDRFSAERPKGSFSTLEIQRTEQGDSAMYLCASSPGTSTSADTQYFGPGTRLTVL.

The V gene is TRBV11-2, the J gene TRBJ2-3, with D possibly being TRBD1 or TRBD2 (6 bases each). The V end lost 5 bases, the J end lost 6 bases, and 18 bases lay between the germline ends. The germline V gene encodes CDR1 SGHAT and CDR2 FQNNGV. The CDR3 has 15 amino acids. Here the CDR3 DNA reads TGTGCCAGCAGCAGAATTAGGGGGGCCGGCGATACGCAGTATTTT. This sequence encodes CASSRIRGAGDTQYF.

This clonotype was detected only a few times. The gene calls are TRBV7-9 and TRBJ1-2; D is possibly TRBD1 (6 bases). V was cut by 3 bases and J by 5 bases, with 7 bases left in between. The V gene's germline CDR1 is SEHNR and CDR2 FQNEAQ (reference sequence). This CDR3 spans 12 amino acids. CDR3 amino acids: CASSLRGYGYTF. DNA of the CDR3: TGTGCCAGCAGCTTGAGGGGGTATGGCTACACCTTC.

Only one count was recorded for this clonotype. The J gene is TRBJ1-2, the V gene TRBV7-3; D is perhaps TRBD1 (5 bases). The CDR3 consists of 15 residues. Germline V lookup: CDR1 SGHTA, CDR2 FQGTGA. V gave up 0 bases and J gave up 7 bases, with 15 bases separating them. CDR3 residues: CASSLTGRVPAGYTF. The CDR3 coding sequence is TGTGCCAGCAGCTTAACAGGCAGGGTGCCGGCTGGCTACACCTTC.

This clonotype occurred once. This chain uses TRBV9 with TRBJ1-4; maybe TRBD1 (5 bases). Trimming cost V 0 bases and J 10 bases, with 10 bases left between them. This CDR3 is 13 amino acids long. Germline V gene lookup returns CDR1 SGDLS and CDR2 YYNGEE. CDR3 in DNA: TGTGCCAGCAGCGTAGACAGGTCCGGAAAACTGTTTTTT. Protein: CASSVDRSGKLFF.

This chain links TRBV29-1 with TRBJ2-7; D is uncertain. Trimming pared 6 bases from V and 3 bases from J, leaving 21 bases between. The CDR3 has 15 amino acids. Germline V gene data show CDR1 as SQVTM and CDR2 as ANQGSEA. CDR3 in amino acids: CSVDGISDLGYEQYV. The CDR3 region has the DNA TGCAGCGTCGATGGAATTTCTGACCTCGGCTACGAGCAGTACGTC.

V usage is TRBV10-3 and J usage is TRBJ2-3; 11 bases fit TRBD2. Germline lookup yields CDR1 ENHRY and CDR2 SYGVKD. This CDR3 is built from 15 residues. Germline trimming cut 6 bases from V and 4 bases from J; bases unmatched to any gene: 6. The CDR3: CAISQTSGDSDTQYF. The CDR3 DNA is TGTGCCATCAGCCAGACTAGCGGGGATTCAGATACGCAGTATTTT.

This clonotype was observed once. This chain links TRBV4-3 with TRBJ1-5, with D uncertain. V dropped 0 bases and J dropped 1 base, with 13 bases sitting between them. Germline assignment: CDR1 LGHNA and CDR2 YSLEER. The CDR3 runs 17 residues. The CDR3 DNA reads TGCGCCAGCAGCCAAGAAGTTGCGGCCGAAAGCAATCAGCCCCAGCATTTT. It is translated as CASSQEVAAESNQPQHF.

Here the CDR3 reads CSDLPASTSSNEQFF. CDR3 sequence (DNA): TGCAGCGACCTACCTGCTTCGACTAGCTCCAATGAGCAGTTCTTC. This sequence joins TRBV29-1 and TRBJ2-1; 7 bases line up with TRBD2. The CDR3 is 15 residues long. V was clipped by 7 bases and J by 6 bases; unmatched bases: 15. The germline V gene encodes CDR1 SQVTM and CDR2 ANQGSEA.

This clonotype was observed a handful of times. V is TRBV7-8 and J is TRBJ1-2; D might be TRBD1 (5 bases). CDR3 length: 14 amino acids. Per germline, CDR1 SGHVS and CDR2 FQNEAQ. Trimming pared 5 bases from V and 8 bases from J, leaving 18 bases between. The CDR3 region is CASSPAAGAEGYTF. CDR3 in DNA: TGTGCCAGCAGCCCCGCGGCCGGGGCAGAGGGCTACACCTTC.

The chain combines TRBV6-6 with TRBJ1-1; tentatively, D is TRBD1 (6 bases). V shed 6 bases and J shed 0 bases, with 17 bases lying between them. The CDR3 spans 16 residues. Germline CDR1 MNHNY, CDR2 SVGAGI (reference sequence). CDR3 loop: CASRKDSPLMNTEAFF. CDR3 DNA sequence: TGTGCCAGCAGGAAGGACAGTCCTCTGATGAACACTGAAGCTTTCTTT.

The sample holds a few counts of this clonotype. The rearrangement uses TRBV5-1 and TRBJ1-1; possibly TRBD1 for D (6 bases). CDR3 length equals 13 residues. Trimming stripped 4 bases from V and 5 bases from J, with 12 bases between. The germline CDR1 and CDR2 sequences are SGHRS and YFSETQ. The CDR3 region has the DNA TGCGCCAGCAGCGGGAAGGGGGATACTGAAGCTTTCTTT. It yields the protein CASSGKGDTEAFF.

The count of this clonotype is one. The chain joins TRBV5-1 to TRBJ2-7; the D call may be TRBD1 or TRBD2 (5 bases each). The V end lost 1 base, the J end lost 1 base, and 9 bases lay between the germline ends. This CDR3 is 14 amino acids long. Germline V lookup: CDR1 SGHRS, CDR2 YFSETQ. The CDR3: CASSLMGESYEQYF. DNA of the CDR3: TGCGCCAGCAGCTTGATGGGGGAATCCTACGAGCAGTACTTC.

DNA for the CDR3: TGTGCCAGCAGCCCGGGACTAGCGGGGGGTAACCAAGAGACCCAGTACTTC. Residues: CASSPGLAGGNQETQYF. The rearrangement uses TRBV4-2 and TRBJ2-5, with 15 bases matching TRBD2. Germline V gene data show CDR1 as LGHNA and CDR2 as YNFKEQ. The CDR3 sequence is 17 residues long. The V segment lost 4 bases and the J segment 0 bases; nucleotides outside the gene matches: 3.

The chain couples TRBV5-6 to TRBJ2-7; 7 bases line up with TRBD1. There are 15 residues in the CDR3. Trimming at V came to 3 bases and at J to 5 bases, leaving 11 bases not matched to a gene. Germline V lookup: CDR1 SGHDT, CDR2 YYEEEE. CDR3 bases: TGTGCCAGCAGCTCACAAAACGGACAGGTTCACGAGCAGTACGTC. Protein: CASSSQNGQVHEQYV.

The chain links TRBV20-1 to TRBJ2-7, with unresolved D. CDR3 length equals 15 residues. The V end lost 0 bases, the J end lost 1 base, and 13 bases lay between the germline ends. Looked up from germline, CDR1 is DFQATT and CDR2 is SNEGSKA (reference sequence). The DNA for the CDR3 is TGCAGTGCTAGAGATTGGTCGGCGGAGTCCTACGAGCAGTACTTC. Its translation is CSARDWSAESYEQYF.

This clonotype was detected a few times. The V and J genes are TRBV11-2 and TRBJ2-3, with 7 bases that match TRBD1. Looked up from germline, CDR1 is SGHAT and CDR2 is FQNNGV. V gave up 4 bases and J gave up 7 bases; unmatched junction bases: 11. The CDR3 sequence is 15 residues long. CDR3 residues: CASSSQQGREYTQYF. In nucleotides, the CDR3 is TGTGCCAGCAGCTCTCAACAGGGGAGAGAGTATACGCAGTATTTT.

This clonotype has only a few counts. This chain joins TRBV4-1 and TRBJ2-2; 8 bases are shared with TRBD1. V lost 3 bases to trimming and J lost 3 bases; unmatched junction nucleotides: 0. The germline gives CDR1 MGHRA, CDR2 YSYEKL. This CDR3 is built from 14 residues. The CDR3 DNA reads TGCGCCAGCAGCCAGGGACAGGACACCGGGGAGCTGTTTTTT. As protein: CASSQGQDTGELFF.

The chain carries TRBV7-2 and TRBJ2-7; D call uncertain. Germline assignment: CDR1 SGHTA and CDR2 FQGNSA. The CDR3 spans 13 residues. V gave up 8 bases and J gave up 2 bases, with 13 bases separating them. In nucleotides, the CDR3 is TGTGCCAGCGGCCCCGGGCCCCCCTACGAGCAGTACTTC. Its translation: CASGPGPPYEQYF.

This clonotype was recorded many times. The genes are TRBV27 and TRBJ2-7, with TRBD2 identical over 11 bases. V trimming: 6 bases; J trimming: 4 bases; junction bases outside the gene matches: 5. The germline V gene has CDR1 MNHEY and CDR2 SMNVEV (reference sequence). CDR3 length: 14 amino acids. The CDR3 DNA reads TGTGCCAGCAGCTTAACTAGCGGGGGTTACGAGCAGTACTTC. Encoded protein: CASSLTSGGYEQYF.

This clonotype was detected a few times. The chain carries TRBV6-2 or TRBV6-3 and TRBJ2-1; either TRBD1 or TRBD2 may supply D (7 bases each). Trimming cost V 7 bases and J 4 bases, with 17 bases left between them. The CDR3 spans 15 residues. Germline values: CDR1 MNHEY, CDR2 SVGEGT. The DNA for the CDR3 is TGTGCCAGCACAGGGGGGGGTACCGGTTACAATGAGCAGTTCTTC. Translating gives CASTGGGTGYNEQFF.